A selection of T cell receptor beta chains follows, all from one sample in a study of shared clonotypes between healthy human individuals. Measured with immunoSEQ multiplex PCR; TCRdb has only the in-frame clones, and not every one. The sample has fewer than 550,000 clones, around 79% seen once. Sequenced material: PBMCs. The source is a woman aged 40-49 years in good health. Some clones in this sample may be carry-over from other donors' samples. The CDR3 runs from the conserved cysteine through the conserved F or W. The D gene is left open where the match is weak. The size entry is marked missing in some rows and otherwise reads once, few, many or a size class.

>many|TRBV7-9|TRBJ2-1|.
TGTGCCAGCAGCCGCGGGGTGGGCGGGCCTAATGAGCAGTTCTTC
CASSRGVGGPNEQFF
>.|TRBV6-1|TRBJ2-5|TRBD1
TGTGCCAGCAGTGAAGCGCTTGGGACAGGGTTTAGGGAGACCCAGTACTTC
CASSEALGTGFRETQYF
>.|TRBV7-3|TRBJ2-2|TRBD1
TGTGCCAGCAGCCAGGACAGGACGAACACCGGGGAGCTGTTTTTT
CASSQDRTNTGELFF
>.|TRBV7-9|TRBJ1-2|.
TGTGCCAGCAGCTTAGAGGTAGCGCATGGCTACACCTTC
CASSLEVAHGYTF
>few|TRBV11-3|TRBJ2-7|TRBD1
TGTGCCAGCAGCTTATGGGACAGGGTGCCCGAGCAGTACTTC
CASSLWDRVPEQYF
>.|TRBV4-2|TRBJ2-4|.
TGTGCCAGCAGCAACGACAGGTCCAACATTCAGTACTTC
CASSNDRSNIQYF
>.|TRBV7-2|TRBJ2-5|TRBD2
TGTGCCAGCAGCTCGGGACTAGCGGGAAGTAGGGAGACCCAGTACTTC
CASSSGLAGSRETQYF
>.|TRBV20-1|TRBJ1-4|.
TGCAGTGCTAGCGGTGAAAAACTGTTTTTT
CSASGEKLFF
>.|TRBV19|TRBJ2-3|TRBD1
TGTGCCAGTAGTATAGGGACTGGCGGGACAGGTACGCAGTATTTT
CASSIGTGGTGTQYF
>.|TRBV5-6|TRBJ2-1|.
TGTGCCAGCAGCTTGGACTGGTCCTACAATGAGCAGTTCTTC
CASSLDWSYNEQFF
>.|TRBV29-1|TRBJ1-4|TRBD1
TGCAGCGTTGACGCCGGGCACGGGGGGACAGGGAGTGAAAAACTGTTTTTT
CSVDAGHGGTGSEKLFF
>.|TRBV18|TRBJ2-7|TRBD1
TGTGCCAGCTCAAAGGGGACAGTGAACGAGCAGTACTTC
CASSKGTVNEQYF
>.|TRBV29-1|TRBJ2-5|TRBD1
TGCAGCGTTGAATGGCCAGGGGGACAGACCCAGTACTTC
CSVEWPGGQTQYF
>.|TRBV5-6|TRBJ2-2|.
TGTGCCAGCAGCTTTGCAGGGAACACCGGGGAGCTGTTTTTT
CASSFAGNTGELFF
>.|TRBV7-3|TRBJ2-3|.
TGTGCCAGCAGCAAACAGGGAACGGTCGCAGATACGCAGTATTTT
CASSKQGTVADTQYF
>.|TRBV7-8|TRBJ1-1|.
TGTGCCAGCAGCCGAGACCGGACGGGGAACACTGAAGCTTTCTTT
CASSRDRTGNTEAFF
>.|TRBV5-1|TRBJ2-7|TRBD1
TGCGCCAGCAGCTTGGGCGGTACAGGGGACGAGCAGTACTTC
CASSLGGTGDEQYF
>.|TRBV6-4|TRBJ2-3|TRBD1
TGTGCCAGCAGTGACGCGGGACAGGGACCGCAGTATTTT
CASSDAGQGPQYF
>.|TRBV7-8|TRBJ2-5|TRBD2
TGTGCCAGCCAGCCCGCCTCGGGGGGTGCGGGAGACCAAGAGACCCAGTACTTC
CASQPASGGAGDQETQYF
>many|TRBV21-1|TRBJ2-7|.
TGTGCCAGCAGCAAAGTTGACCTAGTCACCTACGAGCAGTACTTC
CASSKVDLVTYEQYF
>.|TRBV28|TRBJ2-7|.
TGTGCCAGCAGACCTTCGGACGGTGTCTACGAGCAGTACTTC
CASRPSDGVYEQYF
>.|TRBV6-1|TRBJ2-7|TRBD1
TGTGCCAGCAGTTCAGGACAGGGTCTTGACTACGAGCAGTACTTC
CASSSGQGLDYEQYF
>many|TRBV4-1|TRBJ2-3|TRBD1
TGCGCCAGCAGCCCCCTACGGGAAACAGGGGGCTGGCAACTGGGCACAGATACGCAGTATTTT
CASSPLRETGGWQLGTDTQYF
>.|TRBV5-3|TRBJ2-5|TRBD2
TGTGCCAGAAGTCTCCCAAAGCGGGAGGGCCAAGAGACCCAGTACTTC
CARSLPKREGQETQYF
>once|TRBV28|TRBJ2-7|.
TGTGCCAGCAGTTTAGGAACTAGTTTCGGGCAGTACTTC
CASSLGTSFGQYF
>.|TRBV7-9|TRBJ1-4|.
TGTGCCAGCAGTCCAGGACTTAATGAAAAACTGTTTTTT
CASSPGLNEKLFF
>.|TRBV19|TRBJ1-2|.
TGTGCCAGTAGCCCCGGTGGGGGGGTTGGCGGCTACACCTTC
CASSPGGGVGGYTF
>.|TRBV10-1|TRBJ2-5|.
TGCGCCAGCAGTGAGCCGATCCTGGCGAACCAAGAGACCCAGTACTTC
CASSEPILANQETQYF
>.|TRBV7-2|TRBJ1-2|.
TGTGCCAGCAGCTTAGCGAGGGGGGGCGCATCCTATGGCTACACCTTC
CASSLARGGASYGYTF
>few|TRBV21-1|TRBJ1-1|.
TGTGCCAGCAGCAAAATCCTCATCGGGGGGCCCCCGAACACTGAAGCTTTCTTT
CASSKILIGGPPNTEAFF
>.|TRBV9|TRBJ2-3|.
TGTGCCAGCAGCGTAGCAACTCTACTCACAGATACGCAGTATTTT
CASSVATLLTDTQYF
>once|TRBV27|TRBJ2-5|TRBD2
TGTGCCAGCAGGTTCCGCGGGGGACTATCAGAGACCCAGTACTTC
CASRFRGGLSETQYF
>.|TRBV28|TRBJ2-7|.
TGTGCCAGCAGTTCCCACTATTCAACCTACGAGCAGTACTTC
CASSSHYSTYEQYF
>.|TRBV6-5|TRBJ1-2|TRBD1
TGTGCCAGCAGTTACGGACAGGGCGGCTATGGCTACACCTTC
CASSYGQGGYGYTF